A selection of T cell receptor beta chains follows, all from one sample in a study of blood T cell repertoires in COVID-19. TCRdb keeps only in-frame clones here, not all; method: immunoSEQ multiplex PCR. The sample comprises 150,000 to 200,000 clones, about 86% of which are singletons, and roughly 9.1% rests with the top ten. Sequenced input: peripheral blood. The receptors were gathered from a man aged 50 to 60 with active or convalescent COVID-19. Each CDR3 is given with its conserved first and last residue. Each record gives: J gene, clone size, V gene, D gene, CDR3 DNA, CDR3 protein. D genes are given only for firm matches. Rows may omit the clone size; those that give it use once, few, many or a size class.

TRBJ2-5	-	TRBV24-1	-	TGTGCCACTAGGGGACTTCAAGAGACCCAGTACTTC	CATRGLQETQYF
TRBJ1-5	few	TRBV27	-	TGTGCCAGCAAGGAGGGCAATCAGCCCCAGCATTTT	CASKEGNQPQHF
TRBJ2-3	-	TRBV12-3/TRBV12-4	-	TGTGCCAGCAGTAACCGACTACTCGATACGCAGTATTTT	CASSNRLLDTQYF
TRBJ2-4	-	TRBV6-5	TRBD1	TGTGCCAGCCCCCGGGACAGGGGGGACATTCAGTACTTC	CASPRDRGDIQYF
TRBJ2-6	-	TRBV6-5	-	TGTGCCAGCAGTTCAGGGGTAGGGGCCAACGTCCTGACTTTC	CASSSGVGANVLTF
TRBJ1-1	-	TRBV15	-	TGTGCCACCAGCACGGGGTTTAACACTGAAGCTTTCTTT	CATSTGFNTEAFF
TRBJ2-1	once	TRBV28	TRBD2	TGTGCCAGCCGTATAGCGGGAGGGCGTGAGCAGTTCTTC	CASRIAGGREQFF
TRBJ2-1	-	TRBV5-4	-	TGTGCCAGCAGCCACCTCTCCGGGAACAATGAGCAGTTCTTC	CASSHLSGNNEQFF
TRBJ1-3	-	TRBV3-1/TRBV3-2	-	TGTGCCAGCAGCCAAGATGGCCCCGCCACTGGAAACACCATATATTTT	CASSQDGPATGNTIYF
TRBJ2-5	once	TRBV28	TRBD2	TGTGCCACCGCCCCCTTTACTAGCGGGACCCAAGAGACCCAGTACTTC	CATAPFTSGTQETQYF
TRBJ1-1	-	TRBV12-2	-	TGTGCAAGTCGCCCTTGGGGGGGGTATGATGAAGCTTTCTTT	CASRPWGGYDEAFF
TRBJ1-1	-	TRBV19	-	TGTGCCAGTAGTATAACACGAAACACTGAAGCTTTCTTT	CASSITRNTEAFF
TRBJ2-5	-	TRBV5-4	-	TGTGCCAGCAGCCTAGGACTTGGGCTCCAAGAGACCCAGTACTTC	CASSLGLGLQETQYF
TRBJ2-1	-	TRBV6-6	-	TGTGCCAGCAGTAAGGGGGTGGGTGAGCAGTTCTTC	CASSKGVGEQFF
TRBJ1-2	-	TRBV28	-	TGTGCCAGCAGTTTCCTTTCTGACTATGGCTACACCTTC	CASSFLSDYGYTF
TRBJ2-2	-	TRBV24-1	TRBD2	TGTGCCACCAGTGATGTAGCGGGAGGGCCGAGGAACACCGGGGAGCTGTTTTTT	CATSDVAGGPRNTGELFF
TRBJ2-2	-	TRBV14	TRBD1	TGTGCCAGCAGCAAGTCGTCCGGGACAGGGAGGATCACCGGGGAGCTGTTTTTT	CASSKSSGTGRITGELFF
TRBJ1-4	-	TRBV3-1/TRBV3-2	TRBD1	TGTGCCAGCAGCCAAGTTTTAAGGGGACAGGGGAAACTGTTTTTT	CASSQVLRGQGKLFF
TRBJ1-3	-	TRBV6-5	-	TGTGCCAGCAGCGGGACAACCGGAAACACCATATATTTT	CASSGTTGNTIYF
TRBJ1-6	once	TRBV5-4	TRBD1	TGTGCCAGCAGCTGGATTACAGGGGTGGCGAATTCACCCCTCCACTTT	CASSWITGVANSPLHF
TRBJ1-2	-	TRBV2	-	TGTGCCAGCAGTGAACAGAACTATGGCTACACCTTC	CASSEQNYGYTF
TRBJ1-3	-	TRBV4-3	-	TGCGCCAGCAGCCAAGAAGGGGGTTTGGACTCTCGAAACACCATATATTTT	CASSQEGGLDSRNTIYF
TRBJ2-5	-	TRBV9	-	TGTGCCAGCAGCGTAGGTCAGGCGTTTTCCGCGGAGACCCAGTACTTC	CASSVGQAFSAETQYF
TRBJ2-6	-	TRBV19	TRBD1	TGTGCCAGTAGTAACCGGGACAGGGGTGCTGGGGCCAACGTCCTGACTTTC	CASSNRDRGAGANVLTF